Listed below are T cell receptor beta chains from one sample, sequenced in a study of cytomegalovirus exposure and HLA in healthy donors. Only in-frame clones appear in the TCRdb table, and some are missing; sequencing was by immunoSEQ multiplex PCR. The sample consists of around 90,000 clones, around nine tenths of them appearing once. The sequenced sample was PBMCs. Every receptor here comes from a young man in good health and CMV-seropositive. Both conserved end residues are part of each CDR3. Fields, in order: J gene, D gene, V gene, clone size, CDR3 protein, CDR3 DNA. The D gene is left open where the match is weak. Size is stated for part of the rows, as once, few or many counts, or as a class when the clone is expanded.

TRBJ2-1	TRBD1	TRBV7-8	NA	CASSRQGEYNEQFF	TGTGCCAGCAGCCGACAGGGAGAATACAATGAGCAGTTCTTC
TRBJ2-5	TRBD2	TRBV30	NA	CAWLAGGRETQYF	TGTGCCTGGTTAGCGGGAGGACGGGAGACCCAGTACTTC
TRBJ2-5	TRBD1	TRBV15	NA	CATSRAPTGTGKETQYF	TGTGCCACCAGCAGAGCCCCGACCGGGACAGGGAAAGAGACCCAGTACTTC
TRBJ2-7	NA	TRBV5-1	NA	CASSLGSGASYEQYF	TGCGCCAGCAGCTTGGGGTCAGGGGCGTCCTACGAGCAGTACTTC
TRBJ2-7	NA	TRBV7-8	NA	CASSLAGPGDGEQYF	TGTGCCAGCAGCTTAGCTGGTCCAGGGGACGGCGAGCAGTACTTC
TRBJ1-5	NA	TRBV4-1	NA	CASSQVYRDSNQPQHF	TGCGCCAGCAGCCAAGTCTACAGGGACAGCAATCAGCCCCAGCATTTT
TRBJ2-7	TRBD1	TRBV9	NA	CASSTGTASGEQYF	TGTGCCAGCAGCACCGGGACAGCTTCGGGGGAGCAGTACTTC
TRBJ1-2	NA	TRBV28	NA	CASSFMGARSFSYTF	TGTGCCAGCAGTTTTATGGGGGCGCGGTCTTTCAGCTACACCTTC
TRBJ2-1	TRBD2	TRBV6-1	NA	CASSDYLAGSNEQFF	TGTGCCAGCAGTGATTATCTAGCGGGAAGCAATGAGCAGTTCTTC
TRBJ2-5	TRBD2	TRBV7-9	few	CASSFQAGGLETQYF	TGTGCCAGCAGCTTCCAGGCGGGAGGGTTAGAGACCCAGTACTTC
TRBJ2-1	NA	TRBV27	NA	CASRPGTKNTYNEQFF	TGTGCCAGCAGGCCCGGGACAAAAAACACCTACAATGAGCAGTTCTTC
TRBJ1-1	NA	TRBV10-2	NA	CASSDRASEAFF	TGCGCCAGCAGTGACAGGGCTTCTGAAGCTTTCTTT
TRBJ1-1	TRBD1	TRBV18	few	CASSLGQGTEAFF	TGTGCCAGCTCACTGGGACAGGGGACTGAAGCTTTCTTT
TRBJ2-7	TRBD2	TRBV27	NA	CASSSTSVYEQYF	TGTGCCAGCAGTTCGACTAGCGTGTACGAGCAGTACTTC
TRBJ1-1	NA	TRBV19	NA	CASRQGWDTEAFF	TGTGCCAGTAGACAGGGTTGGGACACTGAAGCTTTCTTT
TRBJ2-7	NA	TRBV5-1	NA	CASSYDPATGQYF	TGCGCCAGCAGTTACGATCCAGCTACAGGGCAGTACTTT
TRBJ2-7	NA	TRBV6-5	NA	CASSPLSSYYYEQYF	TGTGCCAGCAGTCCCCTAAGCTCCTACTACTACGAGCAGTACTTC
TRBJ2-3	NA	TRBV27	NA	CASNPLEADTQYF	TGTGCCAGCAACCCCCTTGAGGCAGATACGCAGTATTTT
TRBJ2-7	TRBD1	TRBV27	NA	CASSLLGTAYEQYF	TGTGCCAGCAGTTTACTAGGGACAGCCTACGAGCAGTACTTC
TRBJ2-2	NA	TRBV28	NA	CASSLGGVVTGELFF	TGTGCCAGCAGTTTAGGGGGCGTGGTCACCGGGGAGCTGTTTTTT
TRBJ2-5	TRBD2	TRBV29-1	NA	CSVEPASGSEGAQYF	TGCAGCGTTGAACCGGCTAGCGGGAGTGAAGGGGCCCAGTACTTC
TRBJ1-1	NA	TRBV4-2	NA	CASSQGLGRRDTEAFF	TGTGCCAGCAGCCAAGGGCTAGGGAGGAGGGACACTGAAGCTTTCTTT
TRBJ2-7	NA	TRBV6-5	once	CASSSIGSGSYEQYF	TGTGCCAGCAGTTCCATTGGTAGCGGCTCCTACGAGCAGTACTTC
TRBJ2-5	TRBD2	TRBV5-8	once	CASSFPTSAQVETQYF	TGTGCCAGCAGCTTTCCTACTAGCGCCCAAGTGGAGACCCAGTACTTC
TRBJ1-2	TRBD1	TRBV7-9	NA	CASLLPGQAPYGYTF	TGTGCCAGTTTACTACCGGGACAGGCTCCCTATGGCTACACCTTC
TRBJ1-4	NA	TRBV7-8	medium-sized	CASSLSGPGEKLFF	TGTGCCAGCAGCTTAAGCGGGCCTGGTGAAAAACTGTTTTTT
TRBJ2-4	TRBD1	TRBV11-2	once	CASSFQGQGNIQYF	TGTGCCAGCAGCTTCCAAGGACAGGGGAACATTCAGTACTTC
TRBJ2-1	TRBD1	TRBV5-1	NA	CASSRGTGGNEQFF	TGCGCCAGCAGCAGGGGGACAGGCGGTAATGAGCAGTTCTTC
TRBJ1-4	TRBD1	TRBV5-4	NA	CASSTPGTGEEKLFF	TGTGCCAGCAGCACTCCCGGGACAGGGGAAGAAAAACTGTTTTTT
TRBJ2-1	TRBD2	TRBV18	few	CASSPHRLARSSYNEQFF	TGTGCCAGCTCACCCCATCGACTAGCCCGGAGCTCCTACAATGAGCAGTTCTTC
TRBJ2-5	NA	TRBV10-1	NA	CASSEPGQETQYF	TGCGCCAGCAGTGAGCCAGGACAAGAGACCCAGTACTTC
TRBJ2-5	NA	TRBV4-1	NA	CASSQVEGTDEQYF	TGCGCCAGCAGCCAAGTGGAGGGGACGGATGAGCAGTACTTC
TRBJ2-7	NA	TRBV27	NA	CASSLGASYEQYF	TGTGCCAGCAGCCTTGGGGCGAGTTACGAGCAGTACTTC
TRBJ2-7	TRBD1	TRBV18	few	CASSPYRPGTGPKEQYF	TGTGCCAGCTCACCATACCGCCCTGGGACAGGGCCTAAGGAGCAGTACTTC
TRBJ1-2	TRBD1	TRBV4-1	NA	CASSLDREDYGYTF	TGCGCCAGCAGTCTGGACAGGGAGGACTATGGCTACACCTTC
TRBJ1-2	NA	TRBV7-8	NA	CASSSAGNYGYTF	TGTGCCAGCAGCAGCGCAGGGAACTATGGCTACACCTTC
TRBJ2-3	TRBD2	TRBV28	NA	CARRTAGIIAGAGDTQYF	TGTGCCAGAAGGACTGCCGGGATAATAGCGGGAGCGGGAGATACGCAGTATTTT
TRBJ2-1	TRBD2	TRBV29-1	NA	CSVAEPSGPRNEQFF	TGCAGCGTAGCAGAACCTAGCGGACCGCGCAATGAGCAGTTCTTC
TRBJ2-1	TRBD2	TRBV5-4	NA	CASSSSGKRQFF	TGTGCCAGCAGCTCCAGCGGGAAGAGGCAGTTCTTC
TRBJ1-4	NA	TRBV28	NA	CARALGGRHEKLFF	TGTGCCAGAGCCCTCGGGGGGAGGCATGAAAAACTGTTTTTT
TRBJ2-1	TRBD2	TRBV7-8	NA	CASSYGLAGPSNEQFF	TGTGCCAGCAGCTACGGACTAGCGGGTCCCTCAAATGAGCAGTTCTTC
TRBJ2-5	NA	TRBV7-8	NA	CASSAQETQYF	TGTGCCAGCAGCGCCCAGGAGACCCAGTACTTC